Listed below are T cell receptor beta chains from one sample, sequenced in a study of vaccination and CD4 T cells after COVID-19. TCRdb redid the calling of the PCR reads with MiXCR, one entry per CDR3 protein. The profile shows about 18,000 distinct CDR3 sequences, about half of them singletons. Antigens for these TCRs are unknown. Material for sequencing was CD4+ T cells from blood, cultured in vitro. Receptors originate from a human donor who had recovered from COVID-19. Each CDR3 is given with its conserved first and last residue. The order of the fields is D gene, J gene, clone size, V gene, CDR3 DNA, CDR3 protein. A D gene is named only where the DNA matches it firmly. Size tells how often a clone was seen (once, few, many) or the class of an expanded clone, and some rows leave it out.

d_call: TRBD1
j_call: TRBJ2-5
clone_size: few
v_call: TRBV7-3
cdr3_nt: TGTGCCAGCAGCTCCGGGACAGTTCAAGAGACCCAGTACTTC
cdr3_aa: CASSSGTVQETQYF

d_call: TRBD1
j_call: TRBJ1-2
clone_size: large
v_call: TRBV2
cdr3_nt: TGTGCCAGCAAGAGGGACAGATCGCTAGCTGGCTACACCTTC
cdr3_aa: CASKRDRSLAGYTF

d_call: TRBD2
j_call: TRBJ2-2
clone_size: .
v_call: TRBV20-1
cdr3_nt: TGCAGTGCCTCGGGGACTAGCGGGAGGGTAGACACCGGGGAGCTGTTTTTT
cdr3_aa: CSASGTSGRVDTGELFF

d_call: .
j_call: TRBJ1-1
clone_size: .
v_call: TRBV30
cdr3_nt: TGTGCCTGGAACTCCGTGATGGAAGCTTTCTTT
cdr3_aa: CAWNSVMEAFF

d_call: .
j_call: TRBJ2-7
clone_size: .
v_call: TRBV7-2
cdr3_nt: TGTGCCAGCAGCTCTGAGGGGGTGGGCTTTCGAGCCTACGAGCAGTACTTC
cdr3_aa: CASSSEGVGFRAYEQYF

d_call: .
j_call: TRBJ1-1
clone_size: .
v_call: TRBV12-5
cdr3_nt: TGTGCTAGTGGTTTGGTATACGGGGAAGGTGAGCGTGGAGCTTTCTTT
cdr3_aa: CASGLVYGEGERGAFF

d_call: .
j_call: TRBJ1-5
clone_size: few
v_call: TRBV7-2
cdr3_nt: TGTGCCAGCAGCTTAGTATCGGGCGGAGATCAGCCCCAGCATTTT
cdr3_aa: CASSLVSGGDQPQHF

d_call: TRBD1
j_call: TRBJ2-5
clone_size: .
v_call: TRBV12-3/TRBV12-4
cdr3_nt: TGTGCCAGCAGTTCGACAGGGCCAGAGACCCAGTACTTC
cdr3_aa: CASSSTGPETQYF

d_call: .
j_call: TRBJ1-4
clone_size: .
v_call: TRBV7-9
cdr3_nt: TGTGCCAGCAGCTTAGGGGGAGGGGCAACTAATGAAAAACTGTTTTTT
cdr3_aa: CASSLGGGATNEKLFF

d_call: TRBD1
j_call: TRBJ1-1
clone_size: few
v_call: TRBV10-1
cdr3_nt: TGCGCCAGCCGCCGGGACAGGGAGAACACTGAAGCTTTCTTT
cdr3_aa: CASRRDRENTEAFF

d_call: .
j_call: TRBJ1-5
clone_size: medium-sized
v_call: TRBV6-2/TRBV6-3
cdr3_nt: TGTGCCAGCAGGAGACCAAATCAGCCCCAGCATTTT
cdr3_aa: CASRRPNQPQHF

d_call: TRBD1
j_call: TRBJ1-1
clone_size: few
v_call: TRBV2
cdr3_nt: TGTGCCGGCACCGGGACAGGGGCCACTGAAGCTTTCTTT
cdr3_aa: CAGTGTGATEAFF

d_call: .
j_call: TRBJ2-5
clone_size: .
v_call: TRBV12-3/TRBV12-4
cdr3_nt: TGTGCCAGCAGTTTTTCCCGAGAAGGGCCAAGTCAGGAGACCCAGTACTTC
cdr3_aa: CASSFSREGPSQETQYF

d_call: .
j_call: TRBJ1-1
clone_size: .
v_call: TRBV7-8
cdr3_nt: TGTGCCACACGTAGATCTTTGAACACTGAAGCTTTCTTT
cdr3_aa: CATRRSLNTEAFF

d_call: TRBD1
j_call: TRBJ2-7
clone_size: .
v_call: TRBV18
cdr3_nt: TGTGCCAGCTCACCCCAGGGACAGGGCTACGAGCAGTACTTC
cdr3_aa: CASSPQGQGYEQYF

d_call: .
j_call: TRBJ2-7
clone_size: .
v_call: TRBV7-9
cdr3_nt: TGTGCCAGCAGCTTAGGTGGCATACCAACCTACGAGCAGTACTTC
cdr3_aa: CASSLGGIPTYEQYF

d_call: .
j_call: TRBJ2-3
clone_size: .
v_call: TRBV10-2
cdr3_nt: TGCGCCAGCAGAAGGTCAGGGGGGGCAGATACGCAGTATTTT
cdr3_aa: CASRRSGGADTQYF

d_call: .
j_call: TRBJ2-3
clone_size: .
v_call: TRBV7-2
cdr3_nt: TGTGCCAGCAGCGGCTTCCCAGATACGCAGTATTTT
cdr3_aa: CASSGFPDTQYF

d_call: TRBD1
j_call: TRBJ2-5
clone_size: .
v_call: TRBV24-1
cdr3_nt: TGTGCCACCAGTGATCCATGGGACAGGGGACTAGAGACCCAGTACTTC
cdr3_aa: CATSDPWDRGLETQYF

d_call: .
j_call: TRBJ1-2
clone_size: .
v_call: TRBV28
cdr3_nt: TGTGCCACCACGCCAGGGGCAGTTAACTATGGCTACACCTTC
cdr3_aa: CATTPGAVNYGYTF

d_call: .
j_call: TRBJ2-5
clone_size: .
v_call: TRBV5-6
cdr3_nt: TGTGCCAGCAGCTTGGTACCTCCTCCGAGCCAAGAGACCCAGTACTTC
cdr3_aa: CASSLVPPPSQETQYF

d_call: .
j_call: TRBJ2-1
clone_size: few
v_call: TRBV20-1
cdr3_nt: TGCAGTGCGTTGGACTCTCCTTTAGACAATGAGCAGTTCTTC
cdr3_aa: CSALDSPLDNEQFF

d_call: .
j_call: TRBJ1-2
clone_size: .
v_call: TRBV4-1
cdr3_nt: TGCGCCAGCAGCCAAAGTGACCAGGGTGGCTATGGCTACACCTTC
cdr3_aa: CASSQSDQGGYGYTF

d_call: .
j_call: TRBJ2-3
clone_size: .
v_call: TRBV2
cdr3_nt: TGTGCCAGCAGGTCGTGGGGCGGGGGCACAGATACGCAGTATTTT
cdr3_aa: CASRSWGGGTDTQYF

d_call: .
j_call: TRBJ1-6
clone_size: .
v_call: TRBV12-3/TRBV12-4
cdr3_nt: TGTGCCAGCAGTTTCCGGTTCGGGGGACTAGGGCACTCACCCCTCCACTTT
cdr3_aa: CASSFRFGGLGHSPLHF

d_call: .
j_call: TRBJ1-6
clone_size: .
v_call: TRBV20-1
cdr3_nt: TGCAGTGCTAGAGATTCAGGAGGAGGTGGGGATTCACCCCTCCACTTT
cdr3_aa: CSARDSGGGGDSPLHF

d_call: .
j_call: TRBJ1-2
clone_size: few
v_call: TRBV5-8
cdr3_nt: TGTGCCAGCAGCCGAGAGGGATATGGCTACACCTTC
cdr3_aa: CASSREGYGYTF

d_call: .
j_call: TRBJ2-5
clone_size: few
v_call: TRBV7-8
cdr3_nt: TGTGCCAGCAGCCCCCATCGGGGGCGCATTGAGACCCAGTACTTC
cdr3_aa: CASSPHRGRIETQYF

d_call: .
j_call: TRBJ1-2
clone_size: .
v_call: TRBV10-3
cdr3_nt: TGTGCCATCTTCAATAGAGGGGAAGGTTATAACTATGGCTACACCTTC
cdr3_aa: CAIFNRGEGYNYGYTF

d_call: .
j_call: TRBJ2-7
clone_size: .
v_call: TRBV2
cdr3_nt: TGTGCCAGCAGAGCAGGGACCTCCTACGAGCAGTACTTC
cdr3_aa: CASRAGTSYEQYF

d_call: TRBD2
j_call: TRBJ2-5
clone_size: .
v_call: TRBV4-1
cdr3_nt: TGCGCCAGCAGCCAGGGACTAGAAGGGTTCCAAGAGACCCAGTACTTC
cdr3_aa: CASSQGLEGFQETQYF

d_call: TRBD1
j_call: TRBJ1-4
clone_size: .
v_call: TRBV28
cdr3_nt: TGTGCCAGCAGAATGACAGGGGTAACAACTAATGAAAAACTGTTTTTT
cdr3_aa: CASRMTGVTTNEKLFF

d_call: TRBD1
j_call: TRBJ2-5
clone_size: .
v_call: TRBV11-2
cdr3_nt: TGTGCCAGCAGCTTCGGACAGGGGTCTGAGACCCAGTACTTC
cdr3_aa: CASSFGQGSETQYF

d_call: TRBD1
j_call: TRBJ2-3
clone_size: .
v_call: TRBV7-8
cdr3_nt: TGTGCCAGCAGCTTTGACAGGGACGCTCGAGTATATACGCAGTATTTT
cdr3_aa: CASSFDRDARVYTQYF

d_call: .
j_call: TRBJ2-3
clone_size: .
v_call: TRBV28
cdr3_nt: TGTGCCAGCAGTCCCTTTGGAAACTTGGATAATACGCAGTATTTT
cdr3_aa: CASSPFGNLDNTQYF

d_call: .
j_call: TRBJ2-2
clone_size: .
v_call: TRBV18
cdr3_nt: TGTGCCAGCTCCTCCCGACAGACCAACACCGGGGAGCTGTTTTTT
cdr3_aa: CASSSRQTNTGELFF

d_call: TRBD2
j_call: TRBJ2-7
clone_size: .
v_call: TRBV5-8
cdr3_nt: TGTGCCAGCAGCTTGACCCACATAACTAGCGGGAGGGGGTACGAGCAGTACTTC
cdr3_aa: CASSLTHITSGRGYEQYF

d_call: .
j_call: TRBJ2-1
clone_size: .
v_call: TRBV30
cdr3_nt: TGTGCCTGGAGTGGGACTAACTCCTACAATGAGCAGTTCTTC
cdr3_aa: CAWSGTNSYNEQFF

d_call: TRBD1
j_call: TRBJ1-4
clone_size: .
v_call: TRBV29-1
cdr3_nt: TGCAGCGCTGGACAGGGCAGGAATGAAAAACTGTTTTTT
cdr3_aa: CSAGQGRNEKLFF

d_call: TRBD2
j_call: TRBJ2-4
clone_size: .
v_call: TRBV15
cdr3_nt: TGTGCCACCAGCAGAGATGCGACTCCTTGGACTAGGACCAAAAACATTCAGTACTTC
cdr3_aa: CATSRDATPWTRTKNIQYF

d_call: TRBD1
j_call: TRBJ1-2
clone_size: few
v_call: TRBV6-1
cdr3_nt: TGTGCCAGCAGTGAAGAGACAGGGGATAACTATGGCTACACCTTC
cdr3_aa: CASSEETGDNYGYTF

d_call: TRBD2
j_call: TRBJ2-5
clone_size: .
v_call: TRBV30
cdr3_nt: TGTGCCTGGAGTCCCCCCGGGACTAGCGGTTTAGAGACCCAGTACTTC
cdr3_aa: CAWSPPGTSGLETQYF

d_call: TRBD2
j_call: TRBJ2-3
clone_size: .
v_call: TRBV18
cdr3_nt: TGTGCCAGCTCACCGGGACTAGCGGGAGAGGGGGATACGCAGTATTTT
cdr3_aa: CASSPGLAGEGDTQYF

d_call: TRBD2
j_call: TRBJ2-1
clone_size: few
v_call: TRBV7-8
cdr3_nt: TGTGCCAGCAGCCGAGTGCGACTAGCGGGAGTCTATGAGCAGTTCTTC
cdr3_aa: CASSRVRLAGVYEQFF

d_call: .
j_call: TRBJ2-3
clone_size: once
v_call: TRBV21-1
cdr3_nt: TGTGCCAGCAGCAAAGCAGGACTAGCGGGTCCCTGTGAGGATACGCAGTATTTT
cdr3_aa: CASSKAGLAGPCEDTQYF

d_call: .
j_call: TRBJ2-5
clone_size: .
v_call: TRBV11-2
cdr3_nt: TGTGCCAGCAGCTGGGGAGCACAAGAGACCCAGTACTTC
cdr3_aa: CASSWGAQETQYF

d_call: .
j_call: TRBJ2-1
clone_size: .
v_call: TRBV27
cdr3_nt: TGTGCCAGCAGGCGTGTTACGGGACCGCAGAATGAGCAGTTCTTC
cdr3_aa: CASRRVTGPQNEQFF

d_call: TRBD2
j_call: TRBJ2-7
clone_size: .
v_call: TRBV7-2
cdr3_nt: TGTGCCAGCAAGACTAGCGGGGCGAGTATCGAGCAGTACTTC
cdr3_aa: CASKTSGASIEQYF

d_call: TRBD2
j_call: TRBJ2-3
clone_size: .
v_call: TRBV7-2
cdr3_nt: TGTGCCAGCAGCACCCTTCCTGAAGCGGGGGGAGGGACAGATACGCAGTATTTT
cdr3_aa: CASSTLPEAGGGTDTQYF

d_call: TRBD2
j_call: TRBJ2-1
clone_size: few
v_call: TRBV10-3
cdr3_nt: TGTGCCTCTAGCGGGAGGGCCTCATTAGGAAACAATGAGCAGTTCTTC
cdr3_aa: CASSGRASLGNNEQFF

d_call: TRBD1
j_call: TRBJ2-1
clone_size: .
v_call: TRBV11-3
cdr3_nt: TGTGCCAGCAGCTTTGGGTCTTCCAGGCAGGGGGTCGGGAATGAGCAGTTCTTC
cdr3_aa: CASSFGSSRQGVGNEQFF

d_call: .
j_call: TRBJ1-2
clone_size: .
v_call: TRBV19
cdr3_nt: TGTGCAGTAGGCCGAGCCGCCGGGACGGGATATAATGGCTACACCTTC
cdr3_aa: CAVGRAAGTGYNGYTF

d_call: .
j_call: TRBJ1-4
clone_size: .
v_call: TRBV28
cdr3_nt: TGTGCCAGCAGTCAAACCCAGGGGTATCTGAATGAAAAACTGTTTTTT
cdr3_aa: CASSQTQGYLNEKLFF

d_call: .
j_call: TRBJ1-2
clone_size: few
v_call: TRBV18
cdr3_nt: TGTGCCAGCTCACCACTCGGGGTTAACTATGGCTACACCTTC
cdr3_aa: CASSPLGVNYGYTF

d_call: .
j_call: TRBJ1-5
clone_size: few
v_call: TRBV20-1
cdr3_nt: TGCAGTGCTAGAAACCCGACTGATGGGAATCAGCCCCAGCATTTT
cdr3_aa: CSARNPTDGNQPQHF